The 14 T cell receptor beta chains below all came from one sample that was sequenced in a study of CD4 T cell repertoires in COVID-19. These memory T cells were uncultured and sequenced directly after ex vivo isolation. The data were produced by immunoSEQ multiplex PCR, yet TCRdb's version contains in-frame clones alone and is incomplete. The sample has about 22,000 clones, around 86% seen once. The sequencing here drew on central memory CD4+ T cells from blood, taken before the COVID-19 pandemic. All receptors derive from a human donor who had COVID-19.

J is TRBJ1-4 and V is TRBV10-3, with 7 bases lining up with TRBD1. V shed 6 bases, J shed 6 bases, and the junction held 7 bases outside the gene matches. This CDR3 spans 14 amino acids. CDR1 and CDR2 from the germline V gene are ENHRY and SYGVKD. For the CDR3, the DNA is TGTGCCATCAGAAAGGGGGCTAGGGATGAAAAACTGTTTTTT. Protein sequence: CAIRKGARDEKLFF.

V gene TRBV28 combines with J gene TRBJ1-2; D perhaps matches TRBD1 (5 bases). V dropped 6 bases and J dropped 7 bases, with 18 bases sitting between them. Germline V gene sequence: CDR1 MDHEN, CDR2 SYDVKM. The CDR3 loop spans 14 amino acids. DNA for the CDR3: TGTGCCAGCAGCCCTTGGGGGGGGTTAGGTGGCTACACCTTC. This codes for CASSPWGGLGGYTF.

The chain joins TRBV5-1 to TRBJ2-1; 11 nucleotides agree with TRBD1. CDR3 length equals 14 residues. Germline CDR1 is SGHRS and CDR2 is YFSETQ. Trimming at V came to 4 bases and at J to 6 bases, leaving 3 bases not matched to a gene. CDR3 nucleotide sequence: TGCGCCAGCAGCCCCGGGACAGGGGGCAATGAGCAGTTCTTC. This sequence encodes CASSPGTGGNEQFF.

The CDR3 region is CATSRERVSNQPQHF. The CDR3 nucleotides read TGTGCCACCAGCAGAGAAAGAGTTAGCAATCAGCCCCAGCATTTT. The genes are TRBV15 and TRBJ1-5; D is uncertain. Between the trimmed V and J ends, which lost 0 bases and 0 bases, there was a span of 6 bases. The CDR3 spans 15 residues. Germline CDR1 LNHNV, CDR2 YYDKDF (reference sequence). Looking up the rest from reference TRBV15 and TRBJ1-5 gives the full variable domain: DAMVIQNPRYQVTQFGKPVTLSCSQTLNHNVMYWYQQKSSQAPKLLFHYYDKDFNNEADTPDNFQSRRPNTSFCFLDIRSPGLGDTAMYLCATSRERVSNQPQHFGDGTRLSIL.

V and J are TRBV9 and TRBJ2-3, with 9 bases fitting TRBD2. V was clipped by 0 bases and J by 4 bases; unmatched bases: 9. The CDR3 runs 17 residues. The germline gives CDR1 SGDLS, CDR2 YYNGEE. This CDR3 reads CASSVESSGASADTQYF. CDR3 DNA sequence: TGTGCCAGCAGCGTAGAGTCTAGCGGGGCAAGTGCAGATACGCAGTATTTT.

The genes are TRBV28 and TRBJ2-1, with D tentatively TRBD2 (7 bases). Per the germline V gene, CDR1 is MDHEN and CDR2 is SYDVKM. The CDR3 extends over 14 amino acids. Trimming left V 3 bases short and J 9 bases short, with 15 bases between. The CDR3 loop reads CASSFMGGQGEQFF. CDR3 DNA: TGTGCCAGCAGTTTCATGGGGGGGCAAGGTGAGCAGTTCTTC. The whole variable domain, remainder taken from reference TRBV28 and TRBJ2-1, is DVKVTQSSRYLVKRTGEKVFLECVQDMDHENMFWYRQDPGLGLRLIYFSYDVKMKEKGDIPEGYSVSREKKERFSLILESASTNQTSMYLCASSFMGGQGEQFFGPGTRLTVL.

The CDR3 protein is CASSLGTGGGQPQHF. The DNA for the CDR3 is TGCGCCAGCAGCTTGGGGACAGGGGGCGGTCAGCCCCAGCATTTT. The chain recombines TRBV5-1 with TRBJ1-5, with 11 nucleotides matching TRBD1. Germline CDR1 SGHRS, CDR2 YFSETQ. The J segment lost 6 bases and the V segment lost 0 bases, leaving 2 bases of the junction unmatched. This CDR3 has 15 residues.

This chain joins TRBV19 and TRBJ1-5; 7 bases map to TRBD1. After removal of 5 bases from V and 6 bases from J, the junction contained 7 bases not matched to a gene. This CDR3 has 14 residues. From germline, CDR1 is LNHDA and CDR2 SQIVND (reference sequence). The CDR3 nucleotides read TGTGCCAGTAGTTTCCGACAGGGCCCTCAGCCCCAGCATTTT. This translates into CASSFRQGPQPQHF.

This chain links TRBV7-2 with TRBJ1-1; D call uncertain. Trimming took 5 bases from V and 3 from J, leaving 10 bases between them. Germline V gene lookup returns CDR1 SGHTA and CDR2 FQGNSA. The CDR3 is 13 residues long. The CDR3 DNA reads TGTGCCAGCAGCCTACTCCGCGACACTGAAGCTTTCTTT. Protein: CASSLLRDTEAFF.

V is TRBV5-4 and J is TRBJ1-2; D unclear. The germline V gene has CDR1 SGHNT and CDR2 YYREEE (reference sequence). The CDR3 covers 14 residues. Trimming stripped 4 bases from V and 4 bases from J, with 14 bases between. The CDR3 DNA is TGTGCCAGCAGCGGTGAAGGGAGCGGCTATGGCTACACCTTC. It codes for CASSGEGSGYGYTF. Based on the CDR3 plus reference TRBV5-4 and TRBJ1-2, the full variable domain is ETGVTQSPTHLIKTRGQQVTLRCSSQSGHNTVSWYQQALGQGPQFIFQYYREEENGRGNFPPRFSGLQFPNYSSELNVNALELDDSALYLCASSGEGSGYGYTFGSGTRLTVV.

The rearrangement uses TRBV13 and TRBJ1-6; D not resolved. V dropped 4 bases and J dropped 7 bases, with 17 bases sitting between them. The CDR3 extends over 16 amino acids. Germline CDR1 PRHDT, CDR2 FYEKMQ (reference sequence). The CDR3 DNA reads as TGTGCCAGCAGCTCTCTGGTGCGGGTGGACAATTCACCCCTCCACTTT. It codes for CASSSLVRVDNSPLHF.

V is TRBV5-1 and J is TRBJ2-7; TRBD2 matches 11 bases. Germline V gives CDR1 SGHRS, CDR2 YFSETQ. This CDR3 has 15 residues. Trimming cost V 2 bases and J 0 bases; bases outside gene matches: 1. The CDR3: CASSLTSGSSYEQYF. The CDR3 region has the DNA TGCGCCAGCAGCTTAACTAGCGGGAGCTCCTACGAGCAGTACTTC.

This chain connects TRBV10-2 to TRBJ1-5; D gene unclear. This CDR3 comprises 16 residues. Deletions cut 2 bases from V and 1 base from J, with 12 bases between. Germline assignment: CDR1 WSHSY and CDR2 SAAADI. In DNA form, the CDR3 reads TGCGCCAGCAGTGAGGGGCAATCGGTCAGCAATCAGCCCCAGCATTTT. This translates into CASSEGQSVSNQPQHF.

This chain connects TRBV7-6 to TRBJ2-5, with 9 bases that match TRBD1. Looked up from germline, CDR1 is SGHVS and CDR2 is FNYEAQ. The CDR3 runs 14 residues. V lost 5 bases to trimming and J lost 4 bases; unmatched junction nucleotides: 5. CDR3: CASSRVDRGETQYF. In nucleotides, the CDR3 is TGTGCCAGCAGCCGAGTGGACAGGGGAGAGACCCAGTACTTC.